This TCR beta chain was observed in a study of T cell responses to AZD1222 COVID-19 vaccine. Comment on this clone: What it binds is unknown.

Study-level points and caveats: Clonal diversity may have been underestimated in mostly white British donors.

The V gene's germline CDR1 is SGHTA and CDR2 FQGTGA. This CDR3 contains 13 residues. Trimming pared 0 bases from V and 1 base from J, leaving 3 bases between. The repertoire was sequenced with immunoSEQ multiplex PCR; TCRdb's copy has only in-frame clones and lacks some. The top ten hold about 1.6% of the sample, which has approximately 150,000 clones, roughly 92% seen once. The sequenced sample was peripheral blood, obtained on day 0 of AZD1222 vaccination. V and J are TRBV7-3 and TRBJ1-1; D not certain. The receptor was derived from an adult in good health. The CDR3 nucleotides are TGTGCCAGCAGCTTAACAGGGAACACTGAAGCTTTCTTT. It translates to CASSLTGNTEAFF.